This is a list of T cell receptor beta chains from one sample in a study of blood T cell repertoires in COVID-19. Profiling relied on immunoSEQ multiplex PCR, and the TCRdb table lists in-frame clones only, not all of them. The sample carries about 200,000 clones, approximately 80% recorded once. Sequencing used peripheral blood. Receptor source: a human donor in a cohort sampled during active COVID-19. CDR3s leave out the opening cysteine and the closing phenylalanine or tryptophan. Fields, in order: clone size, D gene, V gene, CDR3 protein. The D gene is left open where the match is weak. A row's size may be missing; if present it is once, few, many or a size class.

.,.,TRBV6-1,ASSEEPGYSNQPQH
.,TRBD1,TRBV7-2,ASSSRTGTAPGELF
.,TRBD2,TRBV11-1,ASSLGGTSPYEQY
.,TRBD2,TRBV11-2,ASSLGGVSTDTQY
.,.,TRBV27,ASSLTSSYEQY
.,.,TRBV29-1,SDSRGSATQY
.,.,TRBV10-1,ASSESGSPGREQY
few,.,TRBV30,AWGRGFLNNEQF
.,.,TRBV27,ASSPETSRGYYEQY
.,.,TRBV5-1,ASRRGRAGLYTEAF
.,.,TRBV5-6,ASSFGGSSYEQY
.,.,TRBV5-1,ASSFYGHTGELF
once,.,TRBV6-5,ASKEGGRGGNEQF
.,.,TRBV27,ASKNQGSTEAF
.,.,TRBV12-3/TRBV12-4,ASSFGRTYEQY
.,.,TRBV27,ASSLSQGAATQY
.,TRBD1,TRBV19,ASSIEHRGRETQY
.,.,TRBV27,ASSEDRLAKNIQY
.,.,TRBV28,ASSFPSRHEQY
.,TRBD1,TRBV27,ASSSHGTGSYEQY
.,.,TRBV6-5,ASSWTPASATYEQY
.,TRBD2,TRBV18,ASSSGLAVDTQY
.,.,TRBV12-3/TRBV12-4,ASRGGPGEKLF
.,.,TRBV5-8,ASSLAGFLAEAF
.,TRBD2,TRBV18,ASSPRTSGPPNSNEQF
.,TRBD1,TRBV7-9,ASSPAGDRDIDTQY
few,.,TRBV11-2,ASSSEGFNEQF